Listed below are T cell receptor beta chains from one sample, sequenced in a study of human T cells and chemical hapten exposure. TCRdb recomputed calls from the RACE reads with MiXCR, one row per CDR3 protein. The sample shows 89,000 or so distinct CDR3 sequences, less than 8.5% of them seen only once. This material consisted of whole blood, taken in connection with sensitization to the hapten diphenylcyclopropenone (DPC). These receptors all stem from a woman aged 25 to 39 with alopecia areata. Some clones in this sample may be carry-over from other donors' samples. Each CDR3 is given with its conserved first and last residue. D genes are given only for firm matches. A clone size is listed for some rows: how often the clone was seen (once, few, many), or a class if it is expanded.

j_call clone_size v_call d_call cdr3_aa
TRBJ1-1 - TRBV12-3/TRBV12-4 - CASSLGDGTEAFF
TRBJ2-3 few TRBV7-2 - CASSLVDWGAPDTQYF
TRBJ2-5 - TRBV30 - CAWRGGQQETQYF
TRBJ2-3 - TRBV18 TRBD1 CASSPGFGTGVNTQYF
TRBJ2-1 many TRBV29-1 - CSFRGQYSYNEQFF
TRBJ1-6 few TRBV6-6 - CASSLKTGPRSNSPLHF
TRBJ1-5 - TRBV3-1 TRBD1 CASSLQGAQQPQHF
TRBJ2-7 many TRBV6-1 - CASSGAGTGEQYF
TRBJ1-2 many TRBV6-5 - CASSYSRFQEGGYTF
TRBJ2-7 many TRBV7-8 - CASSLGGRSYEQYF
TRBJ2-3 - TRBV14 - CASRFGAHTDTQYF
TRBJ1-3 - TRBV7-2 TRBD1 CASSSVYLQGPGNTIYF
TRBJ2-6 - TRBV7-9 - CAGSLVSTGANVLTF
TRBJ1-2 many TRBV2 - CASSEVEGTRGGYTF
TRBJ1-5 few TRBV12-3/TRBV12-4 - CASRSRSNQPQHF
TRBJ2-5 - TRBV11-3 - CASSLGAPQETQYF
TRBJ2-2 many TRBV27 - CASRRDIAGELFF
TRBJ2-3 many TRBV19 - CASSPFGDTQYF
TRBJ2-3 many TRBV12-3/TRBV12-4 - CASSLNRRTDTQYF
TRBJ1-2 - TRBV12-3/TRBV12-4 TRBD1 CASSLGQLYGYTF
TRBJ2-1 many TRBV20-1 TRBD2 CSASIFGGTSGYNEQFF
TRBJ2-3 many TRBV6-5 - CASSTHPGKPGGDTQYF
TRBJ1-1 many TRBV12-3/TRBV12-4 - CASSLKGNSYMNTEAFF
TRBJ2-5 many TRBV6-5 - CASSLDGQETQYF
TRBJ1-1 many TRBV20-1 - CSARDLYEGRTEAFF
TRBJ2-3 few TRBV5-1 TRBD2 CASSLAGGQTDTQYF
TRBJ2-3 - TRBV2 TRBD2 CASSDRPGGSTDTQYF
TRBJ1-1 many TRBV6-1 TRBD1 CAGRDRPNTEAFF
TRBJ1-1 many TRBV12-3/TRBV12-4 - CASSLGENTEAFF
TRBJ1-1 - TRBV13 - CASSPQAGLITAFF
TRBJ2-5 many TRBV20-1 - CSASRQEKETQYF
TRBJ2-3 many TRBV5-1 - CASIREGRGAAQYF
TRBJ2-3 - TRBV30 TRBD2 CAWSGGGAWDTQYF
TRBJ1-5 - TRBV20-1 - CSAKGRVLNQPQHF
TRBJ2-7 many TRBV20-1 - CSAYTGANYEQYF
TRBJ1-4 many TRBV5-1 - CASSLGQANEKLFF
TRBJ1-2 many TRBV6-2/TRBV6-3 - CASSYSSRLNYGYTF
TRBJ1-5 - TRBV11-2 - CASSLYSYQPQHF
TRBJ1-3 - TRBV12-3/TRBV12-4 - CASNPGWGLGNTIYF
TRBJ2-2 many TRBV7-2 TRBD2 CASSPGLVVGGELFF
TRBJ2-2 - TRBV5-1 - CASSLAPTGELFF